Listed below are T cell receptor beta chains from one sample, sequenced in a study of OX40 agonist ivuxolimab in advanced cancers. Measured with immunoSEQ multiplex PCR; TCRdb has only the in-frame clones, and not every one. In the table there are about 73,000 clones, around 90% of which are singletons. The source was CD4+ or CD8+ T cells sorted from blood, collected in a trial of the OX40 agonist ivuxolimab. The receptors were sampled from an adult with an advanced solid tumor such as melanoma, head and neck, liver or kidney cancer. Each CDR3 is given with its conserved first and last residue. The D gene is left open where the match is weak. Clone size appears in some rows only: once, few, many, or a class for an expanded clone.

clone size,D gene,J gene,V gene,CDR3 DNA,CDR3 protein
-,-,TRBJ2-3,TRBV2,TGTGCCAGCAGTGAACAGGGGGGGCTCACAGATACGCAGTATTTT,CASSEQGGLTDTQYF
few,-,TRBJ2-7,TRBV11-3,TGTGCCAGCAGCTCCTACTACGAGCAGTACTTC,CASSSYYEQYF
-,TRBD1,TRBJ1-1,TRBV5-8,TGTGCCAGCAGCCTCGACAGGGGGCTAGGGAACACTGAAGCTTTCTTT,CASSLDRGLGNTEAFF
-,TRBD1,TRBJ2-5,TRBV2,TGTGCCAGCAGTGGGACAGGGGAGGCCGAGTACTTC,CASSGTGEAEYF
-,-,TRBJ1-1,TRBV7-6,TGTGCCAGCACCCCGGGACACCCGAACACTGAAGCTTTCTTT,CASTPGHPNTEAFF
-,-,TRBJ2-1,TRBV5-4,TGTGCCAGCAGCTTGGATAGTGGCAGTAATGAGCAGTTCTTC,CASSLDSGSNEQFF
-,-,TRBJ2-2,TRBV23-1,TGCGCCAGCAGTCAATCGCAGGGACCGAGCACCGGGGAGCTGTTTTTT,CASSQSQGPSTGELFF
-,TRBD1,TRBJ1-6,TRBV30,TGTGCCTGGACCTGGACAGGGGTAGGGTCACCCCTCCACTTT,CAWTWTGVGSPLHF
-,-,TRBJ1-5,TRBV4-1,TGCGCCAGCAGCCAAGCTCCAGTAAATAGCAATCAGCCCCAGCATTTT,CASSQAPVNSNQPQHF
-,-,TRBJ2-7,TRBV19,TGTGCCAGTAGTATCGCGAAGAGCGAGCAGTACTTC,CASSIAKSEQYF
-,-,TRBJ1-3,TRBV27,TGTGCCAGCAGTTTATCGGCAGGGCTCGGAAACACCATATATTTT,CASSLSAGLGNTIYF
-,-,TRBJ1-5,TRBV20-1,TGCAGTGCCCTATTCAGTCAGCCCCAGCATTTT,CSALFSQPQHF
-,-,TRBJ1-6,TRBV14,TGTGCCAGCAGCTCTCAGGGTAAACCCCTCCACTTT,CASSSQGKPLHF
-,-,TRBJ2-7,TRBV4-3,TGCGCCAGCAGCCAAGATAAGGGGGTGGGCTGGGAGCAGTACTTC,CASSQDKGVGWEQYF
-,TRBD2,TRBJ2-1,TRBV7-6,TGTGCCAGCAGCTTTCAACTAGCGGGGGGGTACAATGAGCAGTTCTTC,CASSFQLAGGYNEQFF
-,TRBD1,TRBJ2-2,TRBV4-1,TGCGCCAGCAGCCACCCTGGGACAGGGGGCAACGGGGAGCTGTTTTTT,CASSHPGTGGNGELFF
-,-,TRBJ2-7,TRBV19,TGTGCCAGTAGTTGGGGACTCGGCGAGCAGTACTTC,CASSWGLGEQYF
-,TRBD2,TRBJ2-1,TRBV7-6,TGTGCCAGCAGCTTAGGCCTAGCGGGGGGGAATGAGCAGTTCTTC,CASSLGLAGGNEQFF
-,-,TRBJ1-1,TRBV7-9,TGTGCCAGCAGCTTAGGGGCAGGGAAGGTCACTGAAGCTTTCTTT,CASSLGAGKVTEAFF
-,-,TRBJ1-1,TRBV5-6,TGTGCCAGCAGCTTCACTGCACTTACTGAAGCTTTCTTT,CASSFTALTEAFF
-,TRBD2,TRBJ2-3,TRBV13,TGTGCCAGCAGCGCAACTAGCGGGGGATACACAGATACGCAGTATTTT,CASSATSGGYTDTQYF
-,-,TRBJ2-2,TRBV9,TGTGCCAGCAGCGTAGGGCACGGGGAGCTGTTTTTT,CASSVGHGELFF
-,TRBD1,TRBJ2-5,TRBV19,TGTGCCAGTAGTAAGCCCGGGACAGAGGACCAAGAGACCCAGTACTTC,CASSKPGTEDQETQYF
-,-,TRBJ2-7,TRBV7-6,TGTGCCAGCAGCTTAGGTTCAGGGGCCTACGAGCAGTACTTC,CASSLGSGAYEQYF
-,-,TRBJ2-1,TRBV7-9,TGTGCCAGCAGCTGGTCCGGGGCTGAGCAGTTCTTC,CASSWSGAEQFF